These T cell receptor beta chains were read from a single sample in a study of blood T cells in healthy people across ages. MiXCR, applied by TCRdb to the 5' RACE reads, yields one record per CDR3 protein. The repertoire has over 1,200,000 distinct CDR3 sequences, around 59% of them found once; the top ten carry 6.5% to 8.5%. Sample: blood. These receptors all stem from a man between 18 and 29 years old in good health. The conserved cysteine and the conserved F or W are not part of the CDR3 here.

j_call	v_call	cdr3_aa
TRBJ2-3	TRBV12-5	ASGLVIPTSGRRTDTQY
TRBJ2-1	TRBV7-9	ASSPRDRGQPNEQF
TRBJ2-1	TRBV4-3	ASSQGTGANNEQF
TRBJ1-1	TRBV29-1	SVEGTDTEAF
NA	TRBV3-1	ASSQGSHLETQY
TRBJ2-7	TRBV5-1	ASRGLAGDEQY
TRBJ1-4	TRBV4-1	ASSLQGSEKLF
TRBJ2-1	TRBV20-1	SARPTSTPRNEQF
TRBJ2-7	TRBV7-2	ASSLNPGYYEQY
TRBJ2-3	TRBV5-6	ASSLMGRSTDTQY
TRBJ2-7	TRBV6-1	ASSPTWGRDYEQY